The rows below give T cell receptor beta chains drawn from one sample of a study of cytomegalovirus exposure and HLA in healthy donors. Sequencing was performed with immunoSEQ multiplex PCR; in TCRdb, only in-frame clones are kept and a portion is missing. Seen here are fewer than 250,000 clones, roughly 77% observed once, and the top ten hold around 0.42%. The sequencing input was PBMCs. The receptors shown here come from a male donor in good health and CMV-seropositive. The CDR3 runs from the conserved cysteine through the conserved F or W. D genes are given only for firm matches. Rows give clone size only sometimes, using once, few, many, or a class for an expanded clone.

d_call: .; j_call: TRBJ2-3; clone_size: .; v_call: TRBV29-1; cdr3_aa: CSVARSTTDTQYF; cdr3_nt: TGCAGCGTTGCTCGGTCTACCACAGATACGCAGTATTTT
d_call: TRBD2; j_call: TRBJ2-7; clone_size: .; v_call: TRBV6-5; cdr3_aa: CASSYSSSGPSYEQYF; cdr3_nt: TGTGCCAGCAGTTACTCTTCTAGCGGGCCCTCCTACGAGCAGTACTTC
d_call: .; j_call: TRBJ2-3; clone_size: .; v_call: TRBV7-3; cdr3_aa: CASSPHHSQTDTQYF; cdr3_nt: TGTGCCAGCAGCCCACACCACAGCCAAACAGATACGCAGTATTTT
d_call: .; j_call: TRBJ2-5; clone_size: .; v_call: TRBV7-2; cdr3_aa: CASSSRQDEVTQYF; cdr3_nt: TGTGCCAGCAGCTCACGACAGGATGAAGTGACCCAGTACTTC
d_call: .; j_call: TRBJ2-1; clone_size: .; v_call: TRBV27; cdr3_aa: CASSLSLGGEQFF; cdr3_nt: TGTGCCAGCAGTTTATCGCTCGGAGGCGAGCAGTTCTTC
d_call: TRBD2; j_call: TRBJ2-1; clone_size: few; v_call: TRBV27; cdr3_aa: CASSRPGLVYNEQFF; cdr3_nt: TGTGCCAGCAGTCGGCCGGGACTAGTCTACAATGAGCAGTTCTTC
d_call: .; j_call: TRBJ1-4; clone_size: .; v_call: TRBV15; cdr3_aa: CATSRDRRTNEKLFF; cdr3_nt: TGTGCCACCAGCAGAGATCGCAGGACTAATGAAAAACTGTTTTTT
d_call: .; j_call: TRBJ2-7; clone_size: .; v_call: TRBV6-5; cdr3_aa: CASSLNVPDYEQYF; cdr3_nt: TGTGCCAGCAGCCTCAACGTCCCAGACTACGAGCAGTACTTC
d_call: TRBD2; j_call: TRBJ2-7; clone_size: .; v_call: TRBV7-9; cdr3_aa: CSSSFAPSGSSYEQYF; cdr3_nt: TGTTCCAGCAGCTTCGCCCCTAGCGGCAGCTCCTACGAGCAGTACTTC
d_call: .; j_call: TRBJ2-5; clone_size: .; v_call: TRBV7-3; cdr3_aa: CASSSLVKETQYF; cdr3_nt: TGTGCCAGCAGCTCGTTAGTGAAAGAGACCCAGTACTTC
d_call: TRBD2; j_call: TRBJ2-2; clone_size: .; v_call: TRBV7-3; cdr3_aa: CASSSLAGVNTGELFF; cdr3_nt: TGTGCCAGCAGCTCTCTAGCGGGAGTGAACACCGGGGAGCTGTTTTTT
d_call: TRBD1; j_call: TRBJ1-1; clone_size: .; v_call: TRBV9; cdr3_aa: CASSAGGAEAFF; cdr3_nt: TGTGCCAGCAGCGCAGGGGGCGCGGAGGCTTTCTTT
d_call: .; j_call: TRBJ2-1; clone_size: once; v_call: TRBV21-1; cdr3_aa: CASSKGSGSYNEQFF; cdr3_nt: TGTGCCAGCAGCAAAGGTAGCGGGAGCTACAATGAGCAGTTCTTC
d_call: .; j_call: TRBJ1-2; clone_size: .; v_call: TRBV7-9; cdr3_aa: CSSSLDSNGYTF; cdr3_nt: TGTTCCAGCAGCTTAGACTCAAATGGCTACACCTTC
d_call: .; j_call: TRBJ2-1; clone_size: .; v_call: TRBV11-2; cdr3_aa: CASSRLPPEGNEQFF; cdr3_nt: TGTGCCAGCAGCCGGCTGCCCCCGGAGGGTAATGAGCAGTTCTTC
d_call: TRBD1; j_call: TRBJ2-7; clone_size: .; v_call: TRBV28; cdr3_aa: CASSMTGNAYYEQYF; cdr3_nt: TGTGCCAGCAGTATGACAGGGAACGCATACTACGAGCAGTACTTC
d_call: TRBD1; j_call: TRBJ2-7; clone_size: .; v_call: TRBV10-3; cdr3_aa: CAATGEAYEQHF; cdr3_nt: TGTGCCGCGACAGGGGAGGCCTACGAGCAGCACTTC
d_call: TRBD1; j_call: TRBJ1-6; clone_size: .; v_call: TRBV5-1; cdr3_aa: CASSLEGTGERSPLHF; cdr3_nt: TGCGCCAGCAGCTTAGAGGGGACAGGGGAACGTTCACCCCTCCACTTT
d_call: .; j_call: TRBJ2-7; clone_size: .; v_call: TRBV10-3; cdr3_aa: CAISGTRAEQYF; cdr3_nt: TGTGCCATCAGCGGGACACGCGCCGAGCAGTACTTC
d_call: .; j_call: TRBJ2-1; clone_size: .; v_call: TRBV10-3; cdr3_aa: CATTSASYNEQFF; cdr3_nt: TGTGCCACGACTAGTGCGTCCTACAATGAGCAGTTCTTC
d_call: .; j_call: TRBJ2-3; clone_size: .; v_call: TRBV29-1; cdr3_aa: CSVDLSTDTQYF; cdr3_nt: TGCAGCGTTGATCTGAGCACAGATACGCAGTATTTT
d_call: TRBD1; j_call: TRBJ1-5; clone_size: .; v_call: TRBV30; cdr3_aa: CAAGSAGGNQPQHF; cdr3_nt: TGTGCCGCCGGCTCGGCAGGGGGGAATCAGCCCCAGCATTTT
d_call: TRBD1; j_call: TRBJ2-3; clone_size: .; v_call: TRBV5-4; cdr3_aa: CASSQGQGLTDTQYF; cdr3_nt: TGTGCCAGCAGCCAGGGACAGGGCCTCACAGATACGCAGTATTTT
d_call: .; j_call: TRBJ1-4; clone_size: .; v_call: TRBV2; cdr3_aa: CASRLLPNEKLFF; cdr3_nt: TGTGCCAGCAGACTCCTCCCTAATGAAAAACTGTTTTTT
d_call: TRBD1; j_call: TRBJ1-2; clone_size: .; v_call: TRBV2; cdr3_aa: CATRQGVSNYGYTF; cdr3_nt: TGTGCCACTCGACAGGGGGTGTCCAACTATGGCTACACCTTC
d_call: .; j_call: TRBJ1-2; clone_size: .; v_call: TRBV28; cdr3_aa: CASSYQGGGPLFGCTF; cdr3_nt: TGTGCCAGCAGTTACCAAGGCGGAGGGCCCCTTTTTGGCTGCACCTTC
d_call: .; j_call: TRBJ2-7; clone_size: .; v_call: TRBV6-5; cdr3_aa: CASSLGGGGSYEQYF; cdr3_nt: TGTGCCAGCAGTTTGGGGGGAGGGGGGTCCTACGAGCAGTACTTC
d_call: TRBD1; j_call: TRBJ1-1; clone_size: .; v_call: TRBV9; cdr3_aa: CASSVESGGSAFF; cdr3_nt: TGTGCCAGCAGCGTAGAGTCAGGGGGTTCGGCTTTCTTT
d_call: TRBD1; j_call: TRBJ1-1; clone_size: .; v_call: TRBV7-3; cdr3_aa: CASSSQGDTEAFF; cdr3_nt: TGTGCCAGCAGCTCCCAGGGGGACACTGAAGCTTTCTTT
d_call: TRBD1; j_call: TRBJ2-1; clone_size: few; v_call: TRBV5-4; cdr3_aa: CASSNSGTGANEQFF; cdr3_nt: TGTGCCAGTTCAAACTCCGGGACAGGGGCCAATGAGCAGTTCTTC
d_call: TRBD1; j_call: TRBJ2-3; clone_size: .; v_call: TRBV4-3; cdr3_aa: CASSQLRQGVADTQYF; cdr3_nt: TGCGCCAGCAGCCAATTGCGGCAGGGGGTCGCAGATACGCAGTATTTT
d_call: .; j_call: TRBJ1-1; clone_size: .; v_call: TRBV6-1; cdr3_aa: CASIGGSATEAFF; cdr3_nt: TGTGCCAGCATCGGGGGGTCCGCCACTGAAGCTTTCTTT
d_call: .; j_call: TRBJ2-1; clone_size: .; v_call: TRBV7-3; cdr3_aa: CASSSGNEQFF; cdr3_nt: TGTGCCAGCAGCTCAGGGAATGAGCAGTTCTTC
d_call: TRBD1; j_call: TRBJ2-3; clone_size: .; v_call: TRBV19; cdr3_aa: CASSIGDRGTDTQYF; cdr3_nt: TGTGCCAGTAGTATAGGGGACAGGGGCACAGATACGCAGTATTTT
d_call: .; j_call: TRBJ2-1; clone_size: .; v_call: TRBV27; cdr3_aa: CASSPPREQFF; cdr3_nt: TGTGCCAGCAGTCCTCCCCGTGAGCAGTTCTTC
d_call: TRBD1; j_call: TRBJ2-7; clone_size: .; v_call: TRBV5-4; cdr3_aa: CASSGRDRGSHEQYF; cdr3_nt: TGTGCCAGCAGCGGAAGGGACAGGGGGTCACACGAGCAGTACTTC
d_call: .; j_call: TRBJ2-7; clone_size: few; v_call: TRBV27; cdr3_aa: CASGAMGNIGHEQYF; cdr3_nt: TGTGCCAGCGGGGCGATGGGTAACATAGGCCACGAGCAGTACTTC
d_call: .; j_call: TRBJ2-7; clone_size: .; v_call: TRBV6-5; cdr3_aa: CASSYSASSYEQYF; cdr3_nt: TGTGCCAGCAGTTACAGCGCCAGCTCCTACGAGCAGTACTTC
d_call: .; j_call: TRBJ1-4; clone_size: once; v_call: TRBV6-1; cdr3_aa: CASSEGKGGEKLFF; cdr3_nt: TGTGCCAGCAGTGAAGGGAAGGGAGGTGAAAAACTGTTTTTT
d_call: .; j_call: TRBJ2-7; clone_size: few; v_call: TRBV7-9; cdr3_aa: CASSLARGSSYEQYF; cdr3_nt: TGTGCCAGCAGCTTAGCGCGGGGCAGCTCCTACGAGCAGTACTTC
d_call: .; j_call: TRBJ2-7; clone_size: .; v_call: TRBV28; cdr3_aa: CASRGAGTTSYEQYF; cdr3_nt: TGTGCCAGCAGGGGGGCCGGGACTACTAGCTACGAGCAGTACTTC
d_call: TRBD1; j_call: TRBJ2-6; clone_size: few; v_call: TRBV4-2; cdr3_aa: CASSQPPGQGTSGANVLTF; cdr3_nt: TGTGCCAGCAGCCAACCACCGGGACAGGGTACCTCTGGGGCCAACGTCCTGACTTTC